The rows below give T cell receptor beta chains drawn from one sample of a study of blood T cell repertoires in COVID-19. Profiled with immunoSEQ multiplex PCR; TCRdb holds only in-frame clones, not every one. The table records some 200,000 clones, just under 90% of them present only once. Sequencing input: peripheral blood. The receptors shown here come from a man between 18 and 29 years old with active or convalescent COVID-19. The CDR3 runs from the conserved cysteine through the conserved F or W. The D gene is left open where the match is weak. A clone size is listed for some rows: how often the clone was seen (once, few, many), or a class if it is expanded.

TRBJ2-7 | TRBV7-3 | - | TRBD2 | CASSRDGLAGRYEQYF | TGTGCCAGCAGCCGCGACGGACTAGCGGGACGATACGAGCAGTACTTC
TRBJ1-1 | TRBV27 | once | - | CASRGLNTEAFF | TGTGCCAGTCGGGGGTTGAACACTGAAGCTTTCTTT
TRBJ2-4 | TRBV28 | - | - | CASGSSGLSRGIQYF | TGTGCCAGCGGAAGCAGTGGGCTCTCAAGAGGGATTCAGTACTTC
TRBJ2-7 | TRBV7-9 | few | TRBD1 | CASSGTANYEQYF | TGTGCCAGTTCCGGGACAGCCAACTACGAGCAGTACTTC
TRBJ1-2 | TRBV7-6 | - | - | CASGETQGRLDGYTF | TGTGCCAGCGGCGAAACCCAGGGGCGGCTCGATGGCTACACCTTC
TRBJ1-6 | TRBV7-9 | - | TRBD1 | CASSWGTATYNSPLHF | TGTGCCAGCAGCTGGGGGACAGCGACCTATAATTCACCCCTCCACTTT
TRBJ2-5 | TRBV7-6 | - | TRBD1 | CASSDRRQGQETQYF | TGTGCCAGCAGCGACAGAAGACAGGGCCAAGAGACCCAGTACTTC
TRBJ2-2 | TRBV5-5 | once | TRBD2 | CASNGGLGTGELFF | TGTGCCAGCAACGGGGGGTTGGGTACCGGGGAGCTGTTTTTT
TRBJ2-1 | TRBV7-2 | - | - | CASSLVPGNEQFF | TGTGCCAGCAGCTTAGTTCCGGGCAATGAGCAGTTCTTC
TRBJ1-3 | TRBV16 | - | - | CASSQAQRQVSGNTIYF | TGTGCCAGCAGCCAAGCGCAGAGACAGGTCTCTGGAAACACCATATATTTT
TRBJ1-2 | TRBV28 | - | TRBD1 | CASSHRGPNYGYTF | TGTGCCAGCAGCCACAGGGGGCCAAACTATGGCTACACCTTC
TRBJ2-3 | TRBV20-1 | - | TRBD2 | CSASRTSGGSTDTQYF | TGCAGTGCTAGTCGGACTAGCGGGGGAAGCACAGATACGCAGTATTTT
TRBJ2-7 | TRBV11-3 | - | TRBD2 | CASSLEPLAGVYEQYF | TGTGCCAGCAGCTTAGAGCCCCTAGCGGGGGTCTACGAGCAGTACTTC
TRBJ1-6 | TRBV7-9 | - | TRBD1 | CASSPGTGSSPLHF | TGTGCCAGCAGTCCCGGGACAGGTTCTTCACCCCTCCACTTT
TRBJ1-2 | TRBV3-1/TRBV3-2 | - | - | CASSQALRDTEEGYTF | TGTGCCAGCAGCCAAGCACTAAGGGACACGGAGGAGGGCTACACCTTC
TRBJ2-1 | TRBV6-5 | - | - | CASSYLAARVTEQFF | TGTGCCAGCAGTTACTTGGCAGCACGGGTGACTGAGCAGTTCTTC
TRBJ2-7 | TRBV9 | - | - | CASSVGGIITNEQYF | TGTGCCAGCAGCGTAGGCGGCATAATTACAAACGAGCAGTACTTC
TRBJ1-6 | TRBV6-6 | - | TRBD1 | CASSSGTGNFSPLHF | TGTGCCAGCAGTTCCGGGACAGGGAATTTTTCACCCCTCCACTTT
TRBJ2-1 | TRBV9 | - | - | CASSPQGSSYNEQFF | TGTGCCAGCAGCCCCCAGGGTAGCTCCTACAATGAGCAGTTCTTC
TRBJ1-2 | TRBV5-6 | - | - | CASSLGAAGNYGYTF | TGTGCCAGCAGCTTGGGTGCGGCCGGTAACTATGGCTACACCTTC
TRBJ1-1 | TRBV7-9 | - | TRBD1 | CASSHSQDRALNTEAFF | TGTGCCAGCAGCCACTCCCAGGACAGGGCCTTGAACACTGAAGCTTTCTTT
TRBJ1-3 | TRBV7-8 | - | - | CASSLEGAGPGNTIYF | TGTGCCAGCAGCTTAGAAGGGGCAGGGCCTGGAAACACCATATATTTT
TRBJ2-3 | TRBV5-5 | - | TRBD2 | CASSWGIAGLSTDTQYF | TGTGCCAGCAGCTGGGGGATAGCGGGACTTAGCACAGATACGCAGTATTTT
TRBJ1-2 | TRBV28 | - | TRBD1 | CASQGVDGYTF | TGTGCCAGCCAGGGGGTGGATGGCTACACCTTC
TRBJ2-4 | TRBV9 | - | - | CASSVEAGAKNIQYF | TGTGCCAGCAGCGTAGAGGCAGGGGCTAAAAACATTCAGTACTTC
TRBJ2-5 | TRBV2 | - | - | CASSSQGSQETQYF | TGTGCCAGCAGTTCCCAGGGGTCACAAGAGACCCAGTACTTC
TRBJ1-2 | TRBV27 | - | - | CASSPTFITGTYYGYTF | TGTGCCAGCAGTCCTACCTTTATAACAGGGACCTACTATGGCTACACCTTC
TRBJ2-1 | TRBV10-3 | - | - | CATSLTRYNEQFF | TGTGCCACCTCCCTGACTCGCTACAATGAGCAGTTCTTC
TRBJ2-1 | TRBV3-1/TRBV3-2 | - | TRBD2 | CASSQDGREPFWEQFF | TGTGCCAGCAGCCAAGATGGGCGGGAGCCCTTTTGGGAGCAGTTCTTC